This T cell receptor beta chain was sequenced during a study of identical twins' blood T cells. This clonotype was seen many times. Its antigen is unknown. Each TCR cDNA library carried sample-specific barcodes on both ends. Study processing details: Each donor had about 100,000 to nearly 550,000 clonotypes. TCRdb used MiXCR to reprocess the 5' RACE reads, holding one entry per CDR3 protein. The V and J calls here are based on TCRdb, not the publication. The data contain 350,000 to 400,000 distinct CDR3 sequences, under 30% of them singletons. The CDR3 runs to 14 residues. Trimming cost V 5 bases and J 0 bases, with 10 bases left between them. CDR1 is SGHTA, CDR2 FQGNSA, per germline. Findings and caveats of the study: Abundant TCRbeta CDR3s overlapped more between twins than with unrelated donors.

Sequenced: PBMCs. This receptor was obtained from a woman between 18 and 55 years old in good health. This rearrangement joins TRBV7-2 to TRBJ1-1, with D unclear. The CDR3 loop is CASSVTVLNTEAFF. The CDR3 nucleotides read TGTGCCAGCAGCGTCACAGTACTGAACACTGAAGCTTTCTTT.